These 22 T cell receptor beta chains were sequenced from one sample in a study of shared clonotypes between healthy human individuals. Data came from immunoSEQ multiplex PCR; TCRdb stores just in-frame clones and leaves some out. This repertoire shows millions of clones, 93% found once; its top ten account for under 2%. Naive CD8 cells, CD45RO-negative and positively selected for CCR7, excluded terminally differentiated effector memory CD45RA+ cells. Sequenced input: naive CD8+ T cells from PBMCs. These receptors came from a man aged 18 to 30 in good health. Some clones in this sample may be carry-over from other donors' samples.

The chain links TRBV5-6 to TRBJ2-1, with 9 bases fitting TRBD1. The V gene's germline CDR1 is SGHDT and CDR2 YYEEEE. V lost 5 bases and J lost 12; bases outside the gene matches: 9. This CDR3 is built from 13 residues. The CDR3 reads CASSVSQGARQFF. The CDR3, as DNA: TGTGCCAGCAGTGTCTCACAGGGGGCGAGGCAGTTCTTC.

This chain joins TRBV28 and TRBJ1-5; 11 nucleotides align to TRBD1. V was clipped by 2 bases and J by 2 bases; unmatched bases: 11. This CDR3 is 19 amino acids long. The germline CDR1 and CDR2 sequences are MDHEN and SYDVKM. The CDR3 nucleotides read TGTGCCAGCAGTTTACCCGGCGGGACAGGGGGAACGGGCAATCAGCCCCAGCATTTT. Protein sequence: CASSLPGGTGGTGNQPQHF.

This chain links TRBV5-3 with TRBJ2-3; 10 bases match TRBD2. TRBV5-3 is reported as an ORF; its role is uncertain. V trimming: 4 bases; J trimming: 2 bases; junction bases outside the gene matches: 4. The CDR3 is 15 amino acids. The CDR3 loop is CARSRLAGITDTQYF. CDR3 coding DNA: TGTGCCAGAAGCCGACTAGCGGGCATCACAGATACGCAGTATTTT.

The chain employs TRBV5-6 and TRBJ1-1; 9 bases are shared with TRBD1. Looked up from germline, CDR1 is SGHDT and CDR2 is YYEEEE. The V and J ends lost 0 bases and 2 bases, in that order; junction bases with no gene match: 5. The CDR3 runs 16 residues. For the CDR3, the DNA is TGTGCCAGCAGCTTGGGGACAGGGGCCGTTAACACTGAAGCTTTCTTT. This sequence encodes CASSLGTGAVNTEAFF.

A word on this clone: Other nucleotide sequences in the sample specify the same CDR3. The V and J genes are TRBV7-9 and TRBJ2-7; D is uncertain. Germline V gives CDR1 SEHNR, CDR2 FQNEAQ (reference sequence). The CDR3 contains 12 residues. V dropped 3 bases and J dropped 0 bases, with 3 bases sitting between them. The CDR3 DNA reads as TGTGCCAGCAGCTTCCACTCCTACGAGCAGTACTTC. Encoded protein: CASSFHSYEQYF.

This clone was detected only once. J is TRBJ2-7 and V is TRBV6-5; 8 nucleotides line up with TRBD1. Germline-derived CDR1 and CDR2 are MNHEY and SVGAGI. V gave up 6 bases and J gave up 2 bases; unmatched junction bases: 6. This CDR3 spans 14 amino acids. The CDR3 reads CASRPTDRAYEQYF. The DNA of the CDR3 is TGTGCCAGCAGACCCACGGACAGGGCCTACGAGCAGTACTTC.

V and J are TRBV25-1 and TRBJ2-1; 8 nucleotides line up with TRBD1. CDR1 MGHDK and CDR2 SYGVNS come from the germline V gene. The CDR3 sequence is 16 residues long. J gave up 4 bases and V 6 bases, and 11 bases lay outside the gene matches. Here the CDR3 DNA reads TGTGCCAGCAGGGGGGGTATCCAGGGGGCATACAATGAGCAGTTCTTC. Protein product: CASRGGIQGAYNEQFF.

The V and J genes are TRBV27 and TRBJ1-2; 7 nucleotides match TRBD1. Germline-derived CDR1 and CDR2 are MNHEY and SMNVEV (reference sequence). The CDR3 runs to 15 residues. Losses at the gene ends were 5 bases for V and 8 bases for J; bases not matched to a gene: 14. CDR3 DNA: TGTGCCAGCAGTCCCACTACAGGGGTGCTCTGGGGCTACACCTTC. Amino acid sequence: CASSPTTGVLWGYTF.

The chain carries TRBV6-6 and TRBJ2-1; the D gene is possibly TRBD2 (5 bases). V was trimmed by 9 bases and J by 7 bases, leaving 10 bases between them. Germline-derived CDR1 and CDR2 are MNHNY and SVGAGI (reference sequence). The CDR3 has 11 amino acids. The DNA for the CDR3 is TGTGCCAGTCGGGAATTAAATGAGCAGTTCTTC. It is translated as CASRELNEQFF.

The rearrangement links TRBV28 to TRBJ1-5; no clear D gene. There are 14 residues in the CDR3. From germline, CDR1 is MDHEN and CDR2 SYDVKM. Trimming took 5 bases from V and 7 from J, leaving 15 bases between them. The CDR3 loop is CASSPRAYHQPQHF. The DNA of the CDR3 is TGTGCCAGCAGTCCCCGGGCGTACCACCAGCCCCAGCATTTT.

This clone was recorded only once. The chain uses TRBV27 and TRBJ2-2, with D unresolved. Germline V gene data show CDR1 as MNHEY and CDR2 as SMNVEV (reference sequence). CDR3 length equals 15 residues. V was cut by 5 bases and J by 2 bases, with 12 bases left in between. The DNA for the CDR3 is TGTGCCAGCAGTGGACGAGGAGAAAACACCGGGGAGCTGTTTTTT. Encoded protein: CASSGRGENTGELFF.

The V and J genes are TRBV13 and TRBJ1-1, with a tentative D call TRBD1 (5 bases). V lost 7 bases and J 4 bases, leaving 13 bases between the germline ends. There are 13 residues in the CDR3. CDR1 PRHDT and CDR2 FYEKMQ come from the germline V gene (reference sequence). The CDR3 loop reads CASTSGGGTEAFF. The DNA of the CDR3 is TGTGCCAGCACCTCGGGGGGGGGCACTGAAGCTTTCTTT. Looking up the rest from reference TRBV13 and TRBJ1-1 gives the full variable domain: AAGVIQSPRHLIKEKRETATLKCYPIPRHDTVYWYQQGPGQDPQFLISFYEKMQSDKGSIPDRFSAQQFSDYHSELNMSSLELGDSALYFCASTSGGGTEAFFGQGTRLTVV.

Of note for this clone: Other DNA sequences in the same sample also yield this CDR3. CDR3 bases: TGTGCTAGTGGTTTGGGGGTAACTGAAGCTTTCTTT. Amino acids: CASGLGVTEAFF. The V call is TRBV12-5, the J call TRBJ1-1; D is undetermined. The CDR3 is 12 amino acids. Trimming stripped 1 base from V and 5 bases from J, with 5 bases between. Germline V gives CDR1 LGHNT, CDR2 FRNRAP.

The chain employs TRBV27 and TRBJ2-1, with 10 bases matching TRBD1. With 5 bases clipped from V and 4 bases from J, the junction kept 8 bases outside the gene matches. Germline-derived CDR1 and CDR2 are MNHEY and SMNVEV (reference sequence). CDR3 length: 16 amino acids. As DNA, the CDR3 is TGTGCCAGCAGTCCCCCTCGACAGGGGGCTTACAATGAGCAGTTCTTC. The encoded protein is CASSPPRQGAYNEQFF.

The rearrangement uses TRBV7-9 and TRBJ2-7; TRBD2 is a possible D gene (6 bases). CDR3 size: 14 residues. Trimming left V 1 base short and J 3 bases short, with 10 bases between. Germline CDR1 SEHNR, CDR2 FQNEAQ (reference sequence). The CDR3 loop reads CASSLGGVGYEQYF. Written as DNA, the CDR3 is TGTGCCAGCAGCTTAGGCGGGGTTGGCTACGAGCAGTACTTC.

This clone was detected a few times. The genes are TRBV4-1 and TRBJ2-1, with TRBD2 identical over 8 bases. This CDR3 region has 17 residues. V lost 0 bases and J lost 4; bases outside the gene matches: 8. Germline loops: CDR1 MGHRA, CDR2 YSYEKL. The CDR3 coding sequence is TGCGCCAGCAGCCAAGATTGGGCTAGCGGGCGTTACAATGAGCAGTTCTTC. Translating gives CASSQDWASGRYNEQFF.

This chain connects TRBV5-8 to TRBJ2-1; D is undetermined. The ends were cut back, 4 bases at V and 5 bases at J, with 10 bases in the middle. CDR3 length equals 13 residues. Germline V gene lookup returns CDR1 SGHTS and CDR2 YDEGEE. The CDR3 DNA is TGTGCCAGCAGCCTGACAATAAACAATGAGCAGTTCTTC. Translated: CASSLTINNEQFF.

CDR3 in amino acids: CASSSGTSGQETQYF. CDR3 sequence (DNA): TGTGCCAGCAGTTCCGGGACTAGCGGCCAAGAGACCCAGTACTTC. The chain uses TRBV27 and TRBJ2-5; 11 nucleotides match TRBD2. The CDR3 loop spans 15 amino acids. With 4 bases clipped from V and 1 base from J, the junction kept 2 bases outside the gene matches. Germline lookup yields CDR1 MNHEY and CDR2 SMNVEV (reference sequence).

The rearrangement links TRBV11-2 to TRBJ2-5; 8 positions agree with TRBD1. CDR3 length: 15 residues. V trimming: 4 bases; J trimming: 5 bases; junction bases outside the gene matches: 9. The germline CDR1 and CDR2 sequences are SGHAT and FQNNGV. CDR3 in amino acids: CASSSDRAISETQYF. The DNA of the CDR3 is TGTGCCAGCAGCTCGGACAGGGCAATTTCGGAGACCCAGTACTTC.

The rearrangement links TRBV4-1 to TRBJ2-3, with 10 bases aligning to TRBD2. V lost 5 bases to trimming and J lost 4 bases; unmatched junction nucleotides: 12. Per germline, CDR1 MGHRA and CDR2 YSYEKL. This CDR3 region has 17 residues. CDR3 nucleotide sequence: TGCGCCAGCAGCGACCAGCGGGAGGGCCCCCTCGCAGATACGCAGTATTTT. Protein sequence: CASSDQREGPLADTQYF.

The CDR3 sequence: CASSTSRQPGMNTEAFF. The CDR3 DNA is TGTGCCAGCAGTACGTCACGACAGCCAGGAATGAACACTGAAGCTTTCTTT. This chain connects TRBV27 to TRBJ1-1; TRBD1 might be the D (5 bases). V gave up 5 bases and J gave up 0 bases, with 19 bases separating them. The CDR3 runs 17 residues. Germline-derived CDR1 and CDR2 are MNHEY and SMNVEV (reference sequence).

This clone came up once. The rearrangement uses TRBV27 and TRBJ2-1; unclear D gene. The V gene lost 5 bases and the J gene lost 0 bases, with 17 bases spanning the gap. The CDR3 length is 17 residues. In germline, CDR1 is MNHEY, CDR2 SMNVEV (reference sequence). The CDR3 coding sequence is TGTGCCAGCAGTCTCCCTATGACCCACAGCTCCTACAATGAGCAGTTCTTC. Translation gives CASSLPMTHSSYNEQFF.